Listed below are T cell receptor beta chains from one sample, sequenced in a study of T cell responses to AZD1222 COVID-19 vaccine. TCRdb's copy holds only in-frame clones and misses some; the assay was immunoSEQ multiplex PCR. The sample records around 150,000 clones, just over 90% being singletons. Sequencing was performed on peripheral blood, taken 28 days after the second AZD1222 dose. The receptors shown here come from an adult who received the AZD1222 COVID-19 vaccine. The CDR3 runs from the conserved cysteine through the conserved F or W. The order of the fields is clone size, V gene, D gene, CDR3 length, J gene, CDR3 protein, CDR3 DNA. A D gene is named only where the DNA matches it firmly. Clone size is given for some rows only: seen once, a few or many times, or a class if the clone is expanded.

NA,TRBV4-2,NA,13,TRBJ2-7,CASSQDKGVEQYF,TGTGCCAGCAGCCAAGATAAAGGGGTTGAGCAGTACTTC
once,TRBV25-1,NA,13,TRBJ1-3,CASTPLGGNTIYF,TGTGCCAGCACCCCCCTGGGGGGAAACACCATATATTTT
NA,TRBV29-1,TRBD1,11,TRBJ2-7,CSVFAGGEQYF,TGCAGCGTGTTCGCAGGGGGCGAGCAGTACTTC
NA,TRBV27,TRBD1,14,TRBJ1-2,CASSFQGGDYGYTF,TGTGCCAGCAGTTTTCAAGGGGGCGACTATGGCTACACCTTC
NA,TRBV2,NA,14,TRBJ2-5,CASSGLEGGETQYF,TGTGCCAGCAGTGGGCTAGAGGGGGGAGAGACCCAGTACTTC
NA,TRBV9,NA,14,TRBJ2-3,CATTTGAETDTQYF,TGTGCCACCACAACAGGAGCGGAAACCGATACGCAGTATTTT
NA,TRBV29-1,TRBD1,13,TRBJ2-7,CSAEGTDSYEQYF,TGCAGCGCAGAGGGGACAGACTCCTACGAGCAGTACTTC
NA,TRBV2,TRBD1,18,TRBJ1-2,CASSRRQGAGVSNYGYTF,TGTGCCAGCAGCAGACGACAGGGGGCGGGCGTTTCTAACTATGGCTACACCTTC
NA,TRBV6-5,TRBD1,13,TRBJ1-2,CASSWGQGNGYTF,TGTGCCAGCAGCTGGGGACAGGGAAATGGCTACACCTTC
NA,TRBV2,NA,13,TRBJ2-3,CASTLRATDTQYF,TGTGCCAGCACCCTTAGGGCGACAGATACGCAGTATTTT
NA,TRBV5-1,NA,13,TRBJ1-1,CASSPGTNTEAFF,TGCGCCAGCAGCCCGGGGACGAACACTGAAGCTTTCTTT
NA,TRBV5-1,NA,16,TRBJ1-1,CASRHGTGRMNTEAFF,TGCGCCAGCAGGCACGGAACAGGGCGGATGAACACTGAAGCTTTCTTT
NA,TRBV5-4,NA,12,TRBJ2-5,CASSLGRETQYF,TGTGCCAGCAGCTTGGGCAGGGAGACCCAGTACTTC
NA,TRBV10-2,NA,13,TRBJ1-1,CASNRGKNTEAFF,TGCGCCAGCAACCGGGGTAAGAACACTGAAGCTTTCTTT
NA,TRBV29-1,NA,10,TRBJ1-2,CSVVLGGYTF,TGCAGCGTTGTGCTAGGAGGCTACACCTTC
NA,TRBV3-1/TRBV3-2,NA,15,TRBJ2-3,CASSLLLGGADTQYF,TGTGCCAGCAGCCTCCTACTAGGGGGGGCAGATACGCAGTATTTT
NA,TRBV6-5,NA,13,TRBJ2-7,CASNPLGAEEQYF,TGTGCCAGCAATCCCTTAGGGGCAGAAGAGCAGTACTTC
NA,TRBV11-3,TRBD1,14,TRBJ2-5,CASSPRGIGETQYF,TGTGCCAGCAGCCCCAGGGGGATCGGAGAGACCCAGTACTTC
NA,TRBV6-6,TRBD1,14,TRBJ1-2,CASSPGQGNYGYTF,TGTGCCAGCAGTCCTGGACAGGGAAACTATGGCTACACCTTC